Below, one TCR beta chain is given with its context. Antigen unknown. The CDR3 length is 15 residues. From germline, CDR1 is SGHDT and CDR2 YYEEEE. Deletions cut 7 bases from V and 2 bases from J, with 18 bases between. The sample is drawn from a study of shared clonotypes between healthy human individuals. General study findings and limits: What limited the represented genetic and exposure-history diversity was the small number of donors. Generation of non-shared clonotypes was less probable than generation of clonotypes shared by all four donors.

The sorted-subset replicate PCRs were given around 190 ng DNA, which is 25,000 to 35,000 T cell genomes. In the original processing: Because ImmunoSEQ provided only junction sequences with no quality scores, the filtering differed. This table comes from immunoSEQ multiplex PCR, and its TCRdb copy is limited to in-frame clones, with some not included. V, J and clone size reflect that table, while D and trimming were determined from the DNA. The data contain about 2.4 million clones, roughly 92% of them singletons. This receptor was taken from a young man in good health. The V and J genes are TRBV5-6 and TRBJ1-2, with D uncertain. The sequenced material came from naive CD4+ T cells sorted from blood. The subset denotes: CD45RA+ positively selected. The CDR3 DNA is TGTGCCAGCTATGTAAGCAATAGTCGAAACTATGGCTACACCTTC. This encodes CASYVSNSRNYGYTF.